This T cell receptor beta chain was profiled in a study of shared clonotypes between healthy human individuals. In germline, CDR1 is LNHNV, CDR2 YYDKDF (reference sequence). V was clipped by 0 bases and J by 0 bases; unmatched bases: 6. The CDR3 length is 17 residues. Every immunoSEQ plate was one replicate of a subset's evenly spread DNA. The data were produced by immunoSEQ multiplex PCR, yet TCRdb's version contains in-frame clones alone and is incomplete. Among about 2.3 million clones listed, under 95% were seen once. The chain employs TRBV15 and TRBJ2-7; 9 bases match TRBD2. The TCR comes from a man aged 18 to 29 in good health. Some clones in this sample may be carry-over from other donors' samples. Sequenced: naive CD4+ T cells from PBMCs. Described subset: CD45RA+ positively selected. The CDR3 spells CATSRDQGSGSSYEQYF. In nucleotides, the CDR3 is TGTGCCACCAGCAGAGATCAGGGTAGCGGGAGCTCCTACGAGCAGTACTTC.